Detailed here is one T cell receptor beta chain. The data stem from a study of blood T cell repertoires in COVID-19. Trimming took 1 base from V and 9 from J, leaving 16 bases between them. This CDR3 is 15 amino acids long. TCRdb's table, derived via immunoSEQ multiplex PCR, lists solely in-frame clones and lacks some. This sample has 100,000 or so clones, with approximately 78% found just once. Material for sequencing was peripheral blood. The V gene is TRBV6-7, the J gene TRBJ2-1; D is possibly TRBD2 (6 bases). TRBV6-7 is an ORF, and what it does is uncertain. The origin of this receptor is an elderly woman with acute or convalescent COVID-19. In DNA form, the CDR3 reads TGTGCCAGCAGTTACTGGGGATATAGCGGCTTTGAGCAGTTCTTC. This translates into CASSYWGYSGFEQFF.